Given below is one T cell receptor beta chain in context. Its matching antigen is unknown. These data originate in a study of T cells in tuberculosis. Points from the study as a whole: Smaller alpha distances in active tuberculosis partly reflected shorter CDR3-alpha lengths. GEM motif frequencies gave around 70% accuracy; the GMM repertoire gave about 87%. Selection depended on which cryopreserved specimens were available.

Trimming took off 5 bases at V and 0 bases at J, with 17 bases between the two ends. The CDR3 covers 17 residues. The germline V gene has CDR1 LNHDA and CDR2 SQIVND (reference sequence). Libraries were prepared by immunoSEQ multiplex PCR; TCRdb keeps only in-frame clonotypes and omits some of them. This table has 26,000 or so clones, 90% appearing once. Unsorted cryopreserved PBMC were sequenced, averaging around 99,000 T cells per clinical donor. V gene TRBV19 combines with J gene TRBJ2-1, with a possible D match to TRBD2 (6 bases). This TCR was recovered from a donor aged 10 to 29 with latent tuberculosis or without tuberculosis infection. The sequencing input was PBMCs. The DNA of the CDR3 is TGTGCCAGTAGTCCTTCCTTTAGCGGACACTCCTACAATGAGCAGTTCTTC. It encodes CASSPSFSGHSYNEQFF.